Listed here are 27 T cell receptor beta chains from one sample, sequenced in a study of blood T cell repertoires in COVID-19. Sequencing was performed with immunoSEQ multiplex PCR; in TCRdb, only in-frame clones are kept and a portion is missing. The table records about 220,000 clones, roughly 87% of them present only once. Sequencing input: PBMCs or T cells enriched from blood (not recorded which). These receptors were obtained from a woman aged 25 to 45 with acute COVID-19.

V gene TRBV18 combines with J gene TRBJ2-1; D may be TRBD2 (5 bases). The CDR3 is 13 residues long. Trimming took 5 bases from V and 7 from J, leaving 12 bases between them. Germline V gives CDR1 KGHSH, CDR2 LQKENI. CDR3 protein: CASSSGSGNEQFF. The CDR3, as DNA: TGTGCCAGCTCATCCGGATCGGGGAATGAGCAGTTCTTC.

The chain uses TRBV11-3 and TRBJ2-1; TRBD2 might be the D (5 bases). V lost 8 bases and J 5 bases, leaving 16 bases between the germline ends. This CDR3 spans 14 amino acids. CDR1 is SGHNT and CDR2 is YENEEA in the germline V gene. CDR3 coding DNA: TGTGCCAGCCTGTCCGGCGGGCGTGACAATGAGCAGTTCTTC. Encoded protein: CASLSGGRDNEQFF.

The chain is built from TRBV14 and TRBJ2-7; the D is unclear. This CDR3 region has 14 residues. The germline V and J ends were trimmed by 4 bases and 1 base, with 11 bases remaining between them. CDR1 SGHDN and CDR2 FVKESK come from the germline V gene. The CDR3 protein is CASSRVGWSYEQYF. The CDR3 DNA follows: TGTGCCAGCAGCCGGGTGGGCTGGTCCTACGAGCAGTACTTC.

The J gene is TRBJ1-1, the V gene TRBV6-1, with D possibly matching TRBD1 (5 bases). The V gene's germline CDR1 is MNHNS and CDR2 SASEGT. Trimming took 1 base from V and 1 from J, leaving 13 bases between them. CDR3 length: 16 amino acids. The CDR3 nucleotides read TGTGCCAGCAGTGAAGTATCTGGGGGGGAGAACACTGAAGCTTTCTTT. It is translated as CASSEVSGGENTEAFF.

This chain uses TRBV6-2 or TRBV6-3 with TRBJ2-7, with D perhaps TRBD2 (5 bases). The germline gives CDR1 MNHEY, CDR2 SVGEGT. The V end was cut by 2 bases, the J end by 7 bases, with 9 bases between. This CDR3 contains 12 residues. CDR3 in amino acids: CASSYPPGEQYF. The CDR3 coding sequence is TGTGCCAGCAGTTACCCCCCGGGGGAGCAGTACTTC.

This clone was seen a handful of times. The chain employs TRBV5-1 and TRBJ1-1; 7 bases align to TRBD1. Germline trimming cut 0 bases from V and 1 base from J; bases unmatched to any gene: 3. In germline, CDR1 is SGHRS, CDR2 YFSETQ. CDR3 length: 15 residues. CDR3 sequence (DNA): TGCGCCAGCAGCTTGGCGTCAGGGGGGAACACTGAAGCTTTCTTT. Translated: CASSLASGGNTEAFF.

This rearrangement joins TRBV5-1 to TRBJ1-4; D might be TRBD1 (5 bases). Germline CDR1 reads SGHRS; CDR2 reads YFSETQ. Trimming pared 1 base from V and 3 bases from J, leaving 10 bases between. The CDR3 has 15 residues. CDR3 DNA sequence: TGCGCCAGCAGCTTGACAGGTGCTTCTAATGAAAAACTGTTTTTT. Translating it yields CASSLTGASNEKLFF.

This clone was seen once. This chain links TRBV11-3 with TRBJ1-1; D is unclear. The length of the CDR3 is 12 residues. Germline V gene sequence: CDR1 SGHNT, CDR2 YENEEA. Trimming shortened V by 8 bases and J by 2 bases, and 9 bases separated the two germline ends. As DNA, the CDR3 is TGTGCCAGCGGTAGCGGTAACACTGAAGCTTTCTTT. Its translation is CASGSGNTEAFF.

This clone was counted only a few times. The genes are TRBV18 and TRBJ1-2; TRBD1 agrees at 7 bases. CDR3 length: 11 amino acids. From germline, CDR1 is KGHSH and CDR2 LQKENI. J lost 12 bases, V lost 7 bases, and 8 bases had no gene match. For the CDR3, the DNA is TGTGCCAGCTTTATTGACAGGGTTGACACCTTC. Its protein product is CASFIDRVDTF. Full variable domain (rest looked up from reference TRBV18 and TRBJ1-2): NAGVMQNPRHLVRRRGQEARLRCSPMKGHSHVYWYRQLPEEGLKFMVYLQKENIIDESGMPKERFSAEFPKEGPSILRIQQVVRGDSAAYFCASFIDRVDTFGSGTRLTVV.

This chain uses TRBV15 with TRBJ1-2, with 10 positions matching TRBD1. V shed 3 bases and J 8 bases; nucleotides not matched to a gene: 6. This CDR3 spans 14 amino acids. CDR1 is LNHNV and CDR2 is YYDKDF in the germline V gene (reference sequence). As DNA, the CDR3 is TGTGCCACCAGCAGGGTGACAGGGGGCTACGGCTACACCTTC. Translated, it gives CATSRVTGGYGYTF.

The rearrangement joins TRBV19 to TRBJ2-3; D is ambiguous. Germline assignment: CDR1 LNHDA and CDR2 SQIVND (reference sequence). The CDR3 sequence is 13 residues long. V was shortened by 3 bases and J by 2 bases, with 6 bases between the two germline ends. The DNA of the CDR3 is TGTGCCAGTAGTATTAAGCACACAGATACGCAGTATTTT. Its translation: CASSIKHTDTQYF.

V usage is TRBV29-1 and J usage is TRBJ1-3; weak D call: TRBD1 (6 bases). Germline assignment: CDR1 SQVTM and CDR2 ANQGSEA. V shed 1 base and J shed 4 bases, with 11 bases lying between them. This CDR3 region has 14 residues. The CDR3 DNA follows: TGCAGCGTTGAAGGGGGGCGCGTGGGAAACACCATATATTTT. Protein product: CSVEGGRVGNTIYF. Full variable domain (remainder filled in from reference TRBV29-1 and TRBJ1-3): SAVISQKPSRDICQRGTSLTIQCQVDSQVTMMFWYRQQPGQSLTLIATANQGSEATYESGFVIDKFPISRPNLTFSTLTVSNMSPEDSSIYLCSVEGGRVGNTIYFGEGSWLTVV.

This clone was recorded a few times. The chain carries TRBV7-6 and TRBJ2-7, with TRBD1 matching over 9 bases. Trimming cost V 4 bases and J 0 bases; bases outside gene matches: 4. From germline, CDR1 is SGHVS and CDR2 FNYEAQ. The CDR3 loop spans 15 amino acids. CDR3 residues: CASSYGTGPSYEQYF. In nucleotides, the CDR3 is TGTGCCAGCAGCTACGGGACAGGGCCCTCCTACGAGCAGTACTTC.

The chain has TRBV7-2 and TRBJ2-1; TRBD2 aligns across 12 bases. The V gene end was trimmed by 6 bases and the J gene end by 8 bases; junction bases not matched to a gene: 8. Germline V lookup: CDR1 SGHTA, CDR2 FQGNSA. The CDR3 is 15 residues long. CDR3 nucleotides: TGTGCCAGCAGGGACTCTAGCGGGGGGGCCCATGAGCAGTTCTTC. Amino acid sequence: CASRDSSGGAHEQFF.

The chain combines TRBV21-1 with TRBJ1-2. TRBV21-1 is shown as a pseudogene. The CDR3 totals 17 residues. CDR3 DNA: TGTGCCAGCAGCAAAGGAGGCCGGCCGGGGACTAACTATGGCTACACCTTC. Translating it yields CASSKGGRPGTNYGYTF.

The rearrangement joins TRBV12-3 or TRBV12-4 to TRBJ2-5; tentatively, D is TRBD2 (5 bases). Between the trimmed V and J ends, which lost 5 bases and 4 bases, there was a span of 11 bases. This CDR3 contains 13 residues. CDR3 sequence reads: CASSTSGRETQYF. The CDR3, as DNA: TGTGCCAGCAGTACCTCGGGGAGAGAGACCCAGTACTTC.

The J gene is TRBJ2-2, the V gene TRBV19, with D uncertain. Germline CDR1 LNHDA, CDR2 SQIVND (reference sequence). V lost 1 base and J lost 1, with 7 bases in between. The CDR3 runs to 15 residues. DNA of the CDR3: TGTGCCAGTAGTATAGTTGCAGGGAACACCGGGGAGCTGTTTTTT. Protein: CASSIVAGNTGELFF.

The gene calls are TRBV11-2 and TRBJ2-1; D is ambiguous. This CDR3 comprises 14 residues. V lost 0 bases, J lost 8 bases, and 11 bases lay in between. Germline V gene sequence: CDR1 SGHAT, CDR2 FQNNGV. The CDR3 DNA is TGTGCCAGCAGCTTAGATCTCCCCCGGGATGAGCAGTTCTTC. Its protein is CASSLDLPRDEQFF.

CDR3 in amino acids: CASRLEAGGRNTEAFF. In DNA, the CDR3 is TGTGCCAGCAGACTCGAGGCGGGAGGGAGGAACACTGAAGCTTTCTTT. The chain has TRBV2 and TRBJ1-1, with D unclear. Trimming took off 6 bases at V and 1 base at J, with 18 bases between the two ends. Germline-derived CDR1 and CDR2 are SNHLY and FYNNEI. This CDR3 contains 16 residues.

Here the CDR3 DNA reads TGTGCCAGCAGCTTAAATGCGGGGGTATCAGAGACCCAGTACTTC. Protein: CASSLNAGVSETQYF. This chain connects TRBV7-2 to TRBJ2-5; 7 nucleotides agree with TRBD2. The germline gives CDR1 SGHTA, CDR2 FQGNSA. Germline trimming cut 2 bases from V and 4 bases from J; bases unmatched to any gene: 7. This CDR3 has 15 amino acids. Full variable domain (rest looked up from reference TRBV7-2 and TRBJ2-5): GAGVSQSPSNKVTEKGKDVELRCDPISGHTALYWYRQSLGQGLEFLIYFQGNSAPDKSGLPSDRFSAERTGGSVSTLTIQRTQQEDSAVYLCASSLNAGVSETQYFGPGTRLLVL.

DNA for the CDR3: TGTGCCAGCAGTTCCCAGGGGGTCGAGCAGTACTTC. Translation: CASSSQGVEQYF. The chain recombines TRBV6-2 or TRBV6-3 with TRBJ2-7, with 7 bases identical to TRBD1. The CDR3 runs 12 residues. With V trimmed by 4 bases and J by 6 bases, 3 bases remained unmatched. In germline, CDR1 is MNHEY, CDR2 SVGEGT.

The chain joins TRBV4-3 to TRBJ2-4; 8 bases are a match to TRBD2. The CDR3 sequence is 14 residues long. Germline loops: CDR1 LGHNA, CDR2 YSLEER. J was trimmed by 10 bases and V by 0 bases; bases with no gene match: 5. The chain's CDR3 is CASSQDGSGGIQYF. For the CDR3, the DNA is TGCGCCAGCAGCCAAGATGGTTCGGGGGGGATTCAGTACTTC.

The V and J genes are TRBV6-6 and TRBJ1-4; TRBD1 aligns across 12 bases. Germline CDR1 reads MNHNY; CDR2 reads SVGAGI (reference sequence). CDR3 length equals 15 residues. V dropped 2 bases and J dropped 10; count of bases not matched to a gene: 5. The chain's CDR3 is CASSYSGTGGGKLFF. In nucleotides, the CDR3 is TGTGCCAGCAGTTACAGCGGGACAGGGGGCGGAAAACTGTTTTTT.

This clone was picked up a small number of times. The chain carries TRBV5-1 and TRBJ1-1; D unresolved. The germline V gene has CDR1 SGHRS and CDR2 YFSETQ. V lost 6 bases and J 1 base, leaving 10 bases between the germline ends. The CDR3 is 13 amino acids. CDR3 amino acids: CASMGGWNTEAFF. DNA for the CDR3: TGCGCCAGCATGGGAGGGTGGAACACTGAAGCTTTCTTT.

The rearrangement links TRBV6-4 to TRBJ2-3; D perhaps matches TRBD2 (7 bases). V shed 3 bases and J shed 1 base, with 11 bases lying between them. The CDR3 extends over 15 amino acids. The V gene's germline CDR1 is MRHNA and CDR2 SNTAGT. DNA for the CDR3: TGTGCCAGCAGTGAGGGGGGGCAGGGCACAGATACGCAGTATTTT. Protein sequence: CASSEGGQGTDTQYF.

CDR3 sequence (DNA): TGTGCCAGCAGCGCCTGGGGCGACAGTCTTAATGAAAAACTGTTTTTT. It codes for CASSAWGDSLNEKLFF. The chain is built from TRBV7-9 and TRBJ1-4; D is perhaps TRBD1 (5 bases). Germline V gene data show CDR1 as SEHNR and CDR2 as FQNEAQ (reference sequence). The CDR3 runs 16 residues. Deletions cut 5 bases from V and 4 bases from J, with 17 bases between.

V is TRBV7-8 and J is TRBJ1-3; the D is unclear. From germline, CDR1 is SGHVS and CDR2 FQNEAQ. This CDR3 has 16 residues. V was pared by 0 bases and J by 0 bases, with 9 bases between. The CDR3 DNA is TGTGCCAGCAGCTTAGCGTTGATCTACTCTGGAAACACCATATATTTT. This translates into CASSLALIYSGNTIYF.